This section outlines one T cell receptor (beta chain) sequence together with its context. TCRdb independently ran MiXCR on the 5' RACE reads; one entry per CDR3 protein. The repertoire consists of approximately 240,000 distinct CDR3 sequences, with 16% occurring once and the leading ten covering around 3.4%. This CDR3 spans 15 amino acids. V shed 7 bases and J 2 bases; nucleotides not matched to a gene: 10. CDR1 and CDR2 (germline): MNHEY, SVGAGI. This record belongs to a study of T-cell memory formation after mild COVID-19. The material sequenced was PBMCs or a T cell subset sorted from them (not recorded which). The TCR sequence derives from a man in his late teens or twenties who had mild COVID-19 (a few samples of this study predate the infection). Cell type and time point are not known. V usage is TRBV6-5 and J usage is TRBJ1-1, with 7 bases matching TRBD1. The CDR3 nucleotides read TGTGCCAGCAATGCAGGGGGGACACAAAACACTGAAGCTTTCTTT. Translated: CASNAGGTQNTEAFF.